These T cell receptor beta chains were read from a single sample in a study of blood T cell repertoires in COVID-19. Method: immunoSEQ multiplex PCR; TCRdb's copy keeps in-frame clones and lacks some. This table has about 100,000 clones, around nine tenths appearing once. The sequenced material came from peripheral blood. Receptors originate from a man in his 70s with acute or convalescent COVID-19. CDR3s include the opening cysteine and the closing phenylalanine or tryptophan. The D gene is left open where the match is weak. A clone size is listed for some rows: how often the clone was seen (once, few, many), or a class if it is expanded.

clone_size	v_call	j_call	d_call	cdr3_aa	cdr3_nt
few	TRBV5-1	TRBJ1-2	TRBD1	CASSYTGADGYTF	TGCGCCAGCAGCTATACAGGGGCAGATGGCTACACCTTC
NA	TRBV7-9	TRBJ1-1	NA	CASSLEFLEAEAFF	TGTGCCAGCAGCTTAGAGTTCCTGGAGGCTGAAGCTTTCTTT
NA	TRBV7-2	TRBJ1-2	NA	CASSPGTENYGYTF	TGTGCCAGCAGCCCAGGGACTGAGAACTATGGCTACACCTTC
NA	TRBV10-3	TRBJ2-1	TRBD2	CATRASGINNEQFF	TGTGCCACCCGCGCTAGCGGGATTAACAATGAGCAGTTCTTC
NA	TRBV28	TRBJ1-5	TRBD1	CASRRDREKPQHF	TGTGCCAGCAGAAGGGACAGGGAGAAGCCCCAGCATTTT
NA	TRBV30	TRBJ1-1	TRBD1	CAGDRGLNTEAFF	TGTGCCGGGGACAGGGGGCTGAACACTGAAGCTTTCTTT
NA	TRBV14	TRBJ1-6	NA	CASSQERSSYNSPLHF	TGTGCCAGCAGCCAAGAACGTAGCTCCTATAATTCACCCCTCCACTTT
NA	TRBV30	TRBJ1-6	TRBD1	CAWSVKGQGGPQFNSPLHF	TGTGCCTGGAGTGTAAAGGGACAGGGTGGTCCTCAGTTTAATTCACCCCTCCACTTT
NA	TRBV20-1	TRBJ2-1	NA	CSASLGLGHYYNEQFF	TGCAGTGCTAGTTTAGGGCTGGGACACTATTACAATGAGCAGTTCTTC
NA	TRBV28	TRBJ2-3	NA	CASSRFADTQYF	TGTGCCAGCAGTCGGTTCGCAGATACGCAGTATTTT
NA	TRBV11-2	TRBJ2-7	NA	CASSSQGYEQYF	TGTGCCAGCAGCTCGCAGGGCTACGAGCAGTACTTC
NA	TRBV2	TRBJ1-4	TRBD1	CASSDTGGYEKLFF	TGTGCCAGCAGTGATACAGGGGGCTATGAAAAACTGTTTTTT
NA	TRBV5-4	TRBJ1-4	TRBD1	CASSLRQGARTNEKLFF	TGTGCCAGCAGCCTGAGACAGGGGGCGCGGACTAATGAAAAACTGTTTTTT
NA	TRBV28	TRBJ2-2	NA	CAVRHRPNTGELFF	TGTGCCGTTAGACACAGACCGAACACCGGGGAGCTGTTTTTT
NA	TRBV19	TRBJ2-2	TRBD2	CASSTPRLAGYTGELFF	TGTGCCAGTAGTACCCCCCGACTAGCGGGTTACACCGGGGAGCTGTTTTTT
NA	TRBV5-6	TRBJ2-3	NA	CASSLDRTDTQYF	TGTGCCAGCAGCTTGGACAGGACAGATACGCAGTATTTT
NA	TRBV6-1	TRBJ1-5	NA	CASSGAGDWSNQPQHF	TGTGCCAGCAGTGGGGCGGGGGATTGGAGCAATCAGCCCCAGCATTTT
NA	TRBV24-1	TRBJ2-2	NA	CATSGPSLWGRDTGELFF	TGTGCCACCAGTGGCCCGTCCCTGTGGGGGCGCGACACCGGGGAGCTGTTTTTT
NA	TRBV6-5	TRBJ2-7	TRBD1	CAVRTGGTYEQYF	TGTGCCGTCCGCACAGGGGGCACCTACGAGCAGTACTTC
NA	TRBV7-2	TRBJ1-1	TRBD1	CASSLQGTGSTEAFF	TGTGCCAGCAGCCTACAGGGGACAGGGAGCACTGAAGCTTTCTTT
once	TRBV11-1	TRBJ2-7	TRBD2	CASSWTSGGVYEQYF	TGTGCCAGCAGCTGGACTAGCGGGGGGGTCTACGAGCAGTACTTC
NA	TRBV25-1	TRBJ1-5	TRBD1	CASSEGTGGNQPQHF	TGTGCCAGCAGTGAAGGGACAGGGGGCAATCAGCCCCAGCATTTT
NA	TRBV11-2	TRBJ1-4	NA	CASSLVGLGGGEKLFF	TGTGCCAGCAGCTTGGTTGGACTTGGGGGGGGTGAAAAACTGTTTTTT
NA	TRBV27	TRBJ1-3	NA	CASSYSGSGNTIYF	TGTGCCAGCAGTTACAGTGGCTCTGGAAACACCATATATTTT
NA	TRBV21-1	TRBJ1-1	NA	CASSKAVNTEAFF	TGTGCCAGCAGCAAGGCCGTGAACACTGAAGCTTTCTTT
few	TRBV7-9	TRBJ2-3	NA	CASSATSDTQYF	TGTGCCAGCAGCGCGACATCAGATACGCAGTATTTT
NA	TRBV7-6	TRBJ2-1	TRBD1	CASSLGQGVYNEQFF	TGTGCCAGCAGCTTAGGACAGGGTGTCTACAATGAGCAGTTCTTC
NA	TRBV6-5	TRBJ1-1	NA	CASSYSYRNTEAFF	TGTGCCAGCAGTTACTCGTACAGAAACACTGAAGCTTTCTTT
NA	TRBV24-1	TRBJ1-2	NA	CATSAEDKNYGYTF	TGTGCCACCAGTGCCGAGGACAAAAACTATGGCTACACCTTC
NA	TRBV6-2/TRBV6-3	TRBJ2-1	TRBD2	CASSLTSGSNEQFF	TGCGCCAGCAGTCTGACTAGCGGGAGCAATGAGCAGTTCTTC
NA	TRBV3-1/TRBV3-2	TRBJ2-7	TRBD2	CASSLCLTSPYEQYF	TGTGCCAGCAGCCTCTGCTTGACTAGCCCCTACGAGCAGTACTTC
NA	TRBV11-2	TRBJ2-2	NA	CASSPLLGRTTGELFF	TGTGCCAGCAGCCCCCTACTGGGGCGGACGACCGGGGAGCTGTTTTTT
NA	TRBV18	TRBJ1-5	NA	CASSPDFNQPQHF	TGTGCCAGCTCACCGGACTTCAATCAGCCCCAGCATTTT
NA	TRBV18	TRBJ2-1	TRBD2	CASSPGLAGNNEQFF	TGTGCCAGCTCTCCCGGACTAGCGGGGAACAATGAGCAGTTCTTC
once	TRBV9	TRBJ2-3	TRBD2	CASSVASGTRDTQYF	TGTGCCAGCAGCGTGGCTAGCGGGACAAGGGATACGCAGTATTTT
once	TRBV19	TRBJ1-3	NA	CASKVVLSGNTIYF	TGTGCCTCAAAAGTGGTACTCTCTGGAAACACCATATATTTT
few	TRBV27	TRBJ1-1	NA	CASSPTGHQAFF	TGTGCCAGCAGTCCGACGGGACACCAGGCTTTCTTT
NA	TRBV11-2	TRBJ2-7	TRBD1	CASSTGQGIFYEQYF	TGTGCCAGCAGTACGGGACAGGGGATTTTCTACGAGCAGTACTTC
few	TRBV4-1	TRBJ1-5	NA	CASSPQEGQPQHF	TGCGCCAGCAGCCCGCAGGAGGGACAGCCCCAGCATTTT
NA	TRBV10-3	TRBJ2-7	NA	CAISDQQVAYEQYF	TGTGCCATCAGTGACCAACAGGTAGCCTACGAGCAGTACTTC
NA	TRBV5-4	TRBJ2-7	TRBD1	CASSIGQGWDEQYF	TGTGCCAGCAGCATCGGACAGGGGTGGGACGAGCAGTACTTC
NA	TRBV18	TRBJ1-3	NA	CASSPYRDTGNTIYF	TGTGCCAGCTCCCCCTACAGAGATACTGGAAACACCATATATTTT
NA	TRBV5-1	TRBJ2-7	TRBD1	CASSQTGTGNYEQYF	TGCGCCAGCAGCCAAACGGGGACAGGGAACTACGAGCAGTACTTC
NA	TRBV19	TRBJ2-7	TRBD1	CASSSWDRAAEQYF	TGTGCCAGTAGTTCTTGGGACAGGGCTGCCGAGCAGTACTTC
NA	TRBV2	TRBJ2-3	NA	CASSGGTTDTQYF	TGTGCCAGCAGTGGGGGGACTACAGATACGCAGTATTTT
once	TRBV28	TRBJ1-3	NA	CASSFPSTGTIYF	TGTGCCAGCAGTTTCCCCTCAACGGGCACCATATATTTT
NA	TRBV10-2	TRBJ2-1	TRBD2	CASRIFGGELNEQFF	TGCGCCAGCAGGATTTTCGGGGGGGAACTCAATGAGCAGTTCTTC
NA	TRBV19	TRBJ2-6	TRBD1	CASRRDSVSGANVLTF	TGTGCCAGTAGGAGGGACAGCGTCTCTGGGGCCAACGTCCTGACTTTC
few	TRBV11-3	TRBJ2-7	NA	CASSRGGSNYEQYF	TGTGCCAGCAGCCGTGGAGGATCTAACTACGAGCAGTACTTC
NA	TRBV7-9	TRBJ1-3	NA	CASSLAGDGGNTIYF	TGTGCCAGCAGCTTAGCAGGAGACGGTGGAAACACCATATATTTT
NA	TRBV7-9	TRBJ2-1	NA	CASSLTDNEQFF	TGTGCCAGCAGCTTAACAGACAATGAGCAGTTCTTC
NA	TRBV9	TRBJ2-3	TRBD2	CASSVGLAGGKDTQYF	TGTGCCAGCAGCGTAGGATTAGCGGGAGGGAAAGATACGCAGTATTTT
NA	TRBV7-2	TRBJ1-1	NA	CASSFTRVSEAFF	TGTGCCAGCAGCTTTACACGGGTGAGTGAAGCTTTCTTT
NA	TRBV19	TRBJ1-1	NA	CASSNPGVGGNTEAFF	TGTGCCAGTAGTAATCCAGGGGTGGGTGGGAACACTGAAGCTTTCTTT